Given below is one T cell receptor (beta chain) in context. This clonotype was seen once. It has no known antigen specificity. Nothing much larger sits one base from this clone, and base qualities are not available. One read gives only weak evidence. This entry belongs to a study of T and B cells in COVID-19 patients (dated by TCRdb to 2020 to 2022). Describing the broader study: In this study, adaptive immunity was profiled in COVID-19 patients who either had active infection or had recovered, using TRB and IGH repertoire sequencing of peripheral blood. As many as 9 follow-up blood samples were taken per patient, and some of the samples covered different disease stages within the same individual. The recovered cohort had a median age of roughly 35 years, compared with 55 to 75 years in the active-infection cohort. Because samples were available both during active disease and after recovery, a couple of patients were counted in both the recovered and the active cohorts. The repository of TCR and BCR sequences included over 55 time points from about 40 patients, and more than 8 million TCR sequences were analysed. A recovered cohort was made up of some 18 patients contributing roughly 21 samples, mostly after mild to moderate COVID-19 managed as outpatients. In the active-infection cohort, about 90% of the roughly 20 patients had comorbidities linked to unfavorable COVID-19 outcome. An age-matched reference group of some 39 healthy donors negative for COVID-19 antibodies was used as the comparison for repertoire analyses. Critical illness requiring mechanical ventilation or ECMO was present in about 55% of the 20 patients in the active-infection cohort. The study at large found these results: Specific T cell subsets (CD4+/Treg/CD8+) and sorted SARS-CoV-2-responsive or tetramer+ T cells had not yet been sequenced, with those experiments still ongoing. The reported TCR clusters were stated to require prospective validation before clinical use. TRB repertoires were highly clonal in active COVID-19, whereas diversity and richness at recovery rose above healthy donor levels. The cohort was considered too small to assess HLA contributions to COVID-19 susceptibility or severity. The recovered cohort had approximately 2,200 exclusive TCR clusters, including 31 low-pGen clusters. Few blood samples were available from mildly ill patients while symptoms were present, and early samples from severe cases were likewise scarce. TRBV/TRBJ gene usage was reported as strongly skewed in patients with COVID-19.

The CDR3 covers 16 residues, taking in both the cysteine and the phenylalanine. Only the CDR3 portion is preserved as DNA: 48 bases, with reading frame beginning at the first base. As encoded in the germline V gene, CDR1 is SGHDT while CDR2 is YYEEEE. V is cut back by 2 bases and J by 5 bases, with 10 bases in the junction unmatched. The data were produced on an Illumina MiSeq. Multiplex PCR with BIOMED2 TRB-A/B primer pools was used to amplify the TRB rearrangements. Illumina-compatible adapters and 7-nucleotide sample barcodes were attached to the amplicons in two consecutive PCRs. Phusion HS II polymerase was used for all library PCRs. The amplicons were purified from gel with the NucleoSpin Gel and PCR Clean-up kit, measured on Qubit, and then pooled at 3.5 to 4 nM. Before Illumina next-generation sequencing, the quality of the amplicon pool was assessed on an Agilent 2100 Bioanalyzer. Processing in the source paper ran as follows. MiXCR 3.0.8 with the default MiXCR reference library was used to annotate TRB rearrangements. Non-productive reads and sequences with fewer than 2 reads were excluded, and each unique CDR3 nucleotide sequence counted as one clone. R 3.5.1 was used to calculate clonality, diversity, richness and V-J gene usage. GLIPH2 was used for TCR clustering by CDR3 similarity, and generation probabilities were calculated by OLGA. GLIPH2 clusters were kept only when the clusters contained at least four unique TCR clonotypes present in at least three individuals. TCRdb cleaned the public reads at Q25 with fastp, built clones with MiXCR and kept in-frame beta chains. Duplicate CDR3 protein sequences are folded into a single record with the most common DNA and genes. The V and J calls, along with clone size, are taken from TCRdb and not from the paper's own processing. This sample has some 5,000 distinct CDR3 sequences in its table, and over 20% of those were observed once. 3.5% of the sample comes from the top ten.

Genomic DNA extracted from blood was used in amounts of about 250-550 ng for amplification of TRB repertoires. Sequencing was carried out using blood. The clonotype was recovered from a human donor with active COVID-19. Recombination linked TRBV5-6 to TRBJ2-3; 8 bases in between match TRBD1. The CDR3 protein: CASSFRGQSQGDTQYF. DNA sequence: TGTGCCAGCAGCTTCAGGGGGCAATCACAAGGAGATACGCAGTATTTT.